The 27 T cell receptor beta chains listed next were all sequenced from one sample in a study of T cell repertoires in cytomegalovirus infection. TCRdb reprocessed the reads via MiXCR and lists one record per CDR3 protein. The table records fewer than 950,000 distinct CDR3 sequences, around a third of them present only once. Their antigens are not known. This sample comprised cultured CD8+ T cells from PBMCs, obtained from culture after CMV antigen stimulation. The receptors originated from a human donor in good health (CMV status not recorded). Some clones in this sample may be carry-over from other donors' samples.

The rearrangement uses TRBV6-2 or TRBV6-3 and TRBJ2-1, with a possible D match to TRBD1 (6 bases). Germline values: CDR1 MNHEY, CDR2 SVGEGT. V was trimmed by 5 bases and J by 1 base, leaving 12 bases between them. CDR3 length equals 15 residues. The CDR3: CASSIGDKSYNEQFF. The CDR3 DNA sequence: TGTGCCAGCAGTATTGGGGACAAATCCTACAATGAGCAGTTCTTC.

The chain links TRBV5-5 to TRBJ2-3; TRBD2 is a possible D gene (6 bases). V gave up 4 bases and J gave up 0 bases, with 12 bases separating them. Germline V gene data show CDR1 as SGHKS and CDR2 as YYEKEE (reference sequence). The CDR3 spans 15 residues. CDR3 loop: CASSAGTPSTDTQYF. CDR3 sequence (DNA): TGTGCCAGCAGCGCCGGGACTCCCAGCACAGATACGCAGTATTTT.

The sample holds a few counts of this clonotype. The J gene is TRBJ1-5, the V gene TRBV20-1; 9 bases are a match to TRBD1. The ends lost 1 base at V and 3 bases at J; junction bases unmatched: 4. Germline V CDR1 and CDR2: DFQATT, SNEGSKA (reference sequence). The CDR3 covers 15 residues. The CDR3 nucleotides are TGCAGTGCTAGAGGGGGACAGGGAATCAATCAGCCCCAGCATTTT. This gives the protein CSARGGQGINQPQHF.

This chain links TRBV19 with TRBJ2-1; D is unresolved. Per the germline V gene, CDR1 is LNHDA and CDR2 is SQIVND (reference sequence). V lost 3 bases and J 8 bases, leaving 20 bases between the germline ends. The CDR3 is 16 amino acids. CDR3 residues: CASSMNPPGFGHEQFF. In DNA, the CDR3 is TGTGCCAGTAGTATGAACCCCCCGGGTTTCGGCCATGAGCAGTTCTTC.

CDR3 amino acids: CASSSPSTGVDITDTQYF. The CDR3 nucleotides are TGTGCCAGCAGCTCCCCTTCGACAGGGGTGGATATCACAGATACGCAGTATTTT. The V call is TRBV7-9, the J call TRBJ2-3; TRBD1 agrees at 8 bases. The V gene's germline CDR1 is SEHNR and CDR2 FQNEAQ (reference sequence). J lost 2 bases, V lost 4 bases, and 14 bases had no gene match. This CDR3 has 18 amino acids.

In its sample, this clonotype was seen a few times. The chain carries TRBV7-2 and TRBJ2-1, with D possibly TRBD2 on 7 matching bases. This CDR3 spans 12 amino acids. Germline CDR1 and CDR2: SGHTA and FQGNSA. Trimming removed 11 bases at V and 4 bases at J, with 12 bases between. Here the CDR3 reads CAGGGGYNEQFF. DNA of the CDR3: TGTGCCGGGGGAGGGGGTTACAATGAGCAGTTCTTC.

This clonotype was observed a single time. The genes are TRBV7-4 and TRBJ1-6; 8 positions agree with TRBD1. Germline values: CDR1 SGHVT, CDR2 SQSDAQ. After removal of 2 bases from V and 10 bases from J, the junction contained 10 bases not matched to a gene. The CDR3 loop spans 16 amino acids. The CDR3 region is CASSLSGQGSKSPLHF. CDR3 bases: TGTGCCAGCAGCTTATCAGGACAGGGTTCAAAGTCACCCCTCCACTTT.

The rearrangement links TRBV14 to TRBJ2-2; D might be TRBD2 (6 bases). Trimming shortened V by 0 bases and J by 1 base, and 12 bases separated the two germline ends. The CDR3 spans 17 residues. The germline V gene encodes CDR1 SGHDN and CDR2 FVKESK. In nucleotides, the CDR3 is TGTGCCAGCAGCCAAGATCGAGCGGGCTGGAACACCGGGGAGCTGTTTTTT. Its translation: CASSQDRAGWNTGELFF.

The rearrangement joins TRBV19 to TRBJ1-6; the D gene is possibly TRBD1 (5 bases). The germline gives CDR1 LNHDA, CDR2 SQIVND (reference sequence). The germline V and J ends were trimmed by 6 bases and 0 bases, with 12 bases remaining between them. The CDR3 contains 16 residues. The CDR3 here is CASRGVLDSYNSPLHF. The CDR3 nucleotides are TGTGCCAGTAGAGGGGTCCTGGACTCCTATAATTCACCCCTCCACTTT.

As regards this clonotype: One junction end disagrees with the germline gene, perhaps due to a read error. The gene calls are TRBV2 and TRBJ1-3; unclear D gene. Germline V lookup: CDR1 SNHLY, CDR2 FYNNEI. This CDR3 is 15 amino acids long. The CDR3 DNA sequence: TGTGCCTGCAGTGATCCAAGGGAGGATGGGGACACCATATATTTT. It specifies CACSDPREDGDTIYF.

V is TRBV5-6 and J is TRBJ2-1, with D perhaps TRBD1 (6 bases). V was trimmed by 5 bases and J by 6 bases, leaving 12 bases between them. From germline, CDR1 is SGHDT and CDR2 YYEEEE. The CDR3 is 13 residues long. CDR3 region: CASRLGQFNEQFF. The CDR3 nucleotides read TGTGCCAGCAGACTCGGACAGTTCAATGAGCAGTTCTTC.

This clonotype was counted between two and nine times. The V call is TRBV6-5, the J call TRBJ2-2; D is unclear. V was shortened by 5 bases and J by 1 base, with 11 bases between the two germline ends. Looked up from germline, CDR1 is MNHEY and CDR2 is SVGAGI. The CDR3 runs to 15 residues. DNA for the CDR3: TGTGCCAGCAGTCTCAACGTGGGGAACACCGGGGAGCTGTTTTTT. Translating it yields CASSLNVGNTGELFF.

The V gene is TRBV19, the J gene TRBJ1-1; 8 positions agree with TRBD1. The junction had 8 bases not matched to a gene; V was cut back by 3 bases and J by 5 bases. The CDR3 is 15 residues long. CDR1 LNHDA and CDR2 SQIVND come from the germline V gene (reference sequence). The CDR3 DNA reads as TGTGCCAGTAGTATTTCAGGACAGGGAGGTACTGAAGCTTTCTTT. It translates to CASSISGQGGTEAFF.

The gene calls are TRBV19 and TRBJ1-3; no clear D gene. The germline gives CDR1 LNHDA, CDR2 SQIVND (reference sequence). Deletions cut 7 bases from V and 0 bases from J, with 7 bases between. The CDR3 covers 13 residues. The CDR3 region has the DNA TGTGCCAGTATCAGCTACTCTGGAAACACCATATATTTT. As protein: CASISYSGNTIYF. Variable domain in full (rest from reference TRBV19 and TRBJ1-3): DGGITQSPKYLFRKEGQNVTLSCEQNLNHDAMYWYRQDPGQGLRLIYYSQIVNDFQKGDIAEGYSVSREKKESFPLTVTSAQKNPTAFYLCASISYSGNTIYFGEGSWLTVV.

V is TRBV7-6 and J is TRBJ2-5, with D possibly matching TRBD2 (5 bases). V shed 3 bases and J shed 4 bases, with 9 bases lying between them. The V gene's germline CDR1 is SGHVS and CDR2 FNYEAQ. The CDR3 contains 13 residues. The CDR3 spells CASSFSVPETQYF. The CDR3 coding sequence is TGTGCCAGCAGCTTTAGCGTCCCAGAGACCCAGTACTTC.

The rearrangement uses TRBV20-1 and TRBJ2-7; unclear D gene. The CDR3 spans 14 residues. Trimming stripped 0 bases from V and 5 bases from J, with 14 bases between. Germline-derived CDR1 and CDR2 are DFQATT and SNEGSKA (reference sequence). CDR3 region: CSARDAPPGHEQYV. The DNA of the CDR3 is TGCAGTGCTAGAGATGCCCCTCCGGGCCACGAGCAGTACGTC.

The sample holds many counts of this clonotype. J is TRBJ1-1 and V is TRBV27, with D tentatively TRBD1 (5 bases). V shed 1 base and J shed 0 bases, with 12 bases lying between them. The CDR3 runs 16 residues. Germline values: CDR1 MNHEY, CDR2 SMNVEV (reference sequence). The CDR3 loop reads CASSLFWQDMNTEAFF. CDR3 sequence (DNA): TGTGCCAGCAGTTTATTTTGGCAGGACATGAACACTGAAGCTTTCTTT.

The chain combines TRBV28 with TRBJ1-6, with D uncertain. Trimming shortened V by 3 bases and J by 2 bases, and 23 bases separated the two germline ends. CDR1 is MDHEN, CDR2 SYDVKM, per germline. The CDR3 length is 20 residues. DNA for the CDR3: TGTGCCAGCAGTTTCGATCCACTGAGCGATCTGAGTGCCTATAATTCACCCCTCCACTTT. Protein: CASSFDPLSDLSAYNSPLHF. Complete variable domain (other parts from reference TRBV28 and TRBJ1-6): DVKVTQSSRYLVKRTGEKVFLECVQDMDHENMFWYRQDPGLGLRLIYFSYDVKMKEKGDIPEGYSVSREKKERFSLILESASTNQTSMYLCASSFDPLSDLSAYNSPLHFGNGTRLTVT.

The table lists this clonotype with a few counts. The chain couples TRBV10-3 to TRBJ1-5; the D is unclear. The CDR3 has 17 amino acids. CDR1 and CDR2 (germline): ENHRY, SYGVKD. The ends were cut back, 0 bases at V and 1 base at J, with 13 bases in the middle. The CDR3 loop reads CAISESPNRGSNQPQHF. The DNA for the CDR3 is TGTGCCATCAGTGAGTCACCAAACAGAGGCAGCAATCAGCCCCAGCATTTT.

The chain carries TRBV7-2 and TRBJ2-1; D may be TRBD1 (5 bases). The CDR3 sequence is 18 residues long. Per germline, CDR1 SGHTA and CDR2 FQGNSA. Trimming left V 2 bases short and J 8 bases short, with 25 bases between. The DNA for the CDR3 is TGTGCCAGCAGCTTACCCCCTACAGGAATCCTTATGGTGGATGAGCAGTTCTTC. It specifies CASSLPPTGILMVDEQFF.

The chain carries TRBV5-1 and TRBJ1-1; tentatively, D is TRBD1 (6 bases). The germline V and J ends were trimmed by 4 bases and 1 base, with 14 bases remaining between them. The CDR3 sequence is 15 residues long. Germline V gene sequence: CDR1 SGHRS, CDR2 YFSETQ. The CDR3, as DNA: TGCGCCAGCAGCCTCAGGACAGAAACGAACACTGAAGCTTTCTTT. This codes for CASSLRTETNTEAFF.

This clonotype was detected a few times. The CDR3 DNA reads as TGCAGTGCTAGTATTTGGGGGGGGAACACTGAAGCTTTCTTT. This sequence encodes CSASIWGGNTEAFF. The chain couples TRBV20-1 to TRBJ1-1; a possible D gene is TRBD1 (5 bases). The germline V gene encodes CDR1 DFQATT and CDR2 SNEGSKA (reference sequence). The length of the CDR3 is 14 residues. Trimming removed 3 bases from V and 1 base from J, with 12 bases in between.

The chain combines TRBV9 with TRBJ2-2, with D possibly called TRBD1 or TRBD2 (6 bases each). V was trimmed by 2 bases and J by 9 bases, leaving 17 bases between them. The CDR3 sequence is 15 residues long. Per the germline V gene, CDR1 is SGDLS and CDR2 is YYNGEE. The CDR3 DNA reads as TGTGCCAGCAGCGTCCCCTCCACGGGGGCCCGGGAGCTGTTTTTT. It codes for CASSVPSTGARELFF.

The chain uses TRBV28 and TRBJ1-2, with 7 bases matching TRBD1. The CDR3 is 15 residues long. J gave up 3 bases and V 2 bases, and 6 bases lay outside the gene matches. Germline-derived CDR1 and CDR2 are MDHEN and SYDVKM. The CDR3 spells CASSLQGGGDYGYTF. DNA of the CDR3: TGTGCCAGCAGTTTACAGGGGGGAGGAGACTATGGCTACACCTTC.

This sequence joins TRBV6-2 or TRBV6-3 and TRBJ2-1, with unresolved D. In germline, CDR1 is MNHEY, CDR2 SVGEGT. V was shortened by 2 bases and J by 4 bases, with 9 bases between the two germline ends. The CDR3 is 14 residues long. The CDR3 sequence is CASSYITDYNEQFF. The CDR3 bases are TGTGCCAGCAGTTACATTACAGATTACAATGAGCAGTTCTTC.

J is TRBJ2-5 and V is TRBV7-6, with a tentative D call TRBD2 (6 bases). Trimming pared 8 bases from V and 6 bases from J, leaving 13 bases between. CDR3 length: 12 residues. The germline V gene has CDR1 SGHVS and CDR2 FNYEAQ. The CDR3 here is CASAGTAQTQYF. CDR3 nucleotides: TGTGCCAGCGCGGGGACGGCGCAGACCCAGTACTTC.

The gene calls are TRBV7-9 and TRBJ2-5; perhaps TRBD1 as D (6 bases). Germline loops: CDR1 SEHNR, CDR2 FQNEAQ (reference sequence). The V gene lost 5 bases and the J gene lost 3 bases, with 13 bases spanning the gap. The CDR3 sequence is 14 residues long. In DNA form, the CDR3 reads TGTGCCAGCAGCCGGGTACAGGGTGAAGAGACCCAGTACTTC. Translation gives CASSRVQGEETQYF.